Listed here are 12 T cell receptor beta chains from one sample, sequenced in a study of persistence of HIV-infected CD4 T cells. Sequencing used immunoSEQ version 4 in survey mode. Repertoires were generated with immunoSEQ multiplex PCR, while TCRdb's copy carries only in-frame clones and drops some. The sample holds about 32,000 clones, roughly three quarters seen once. The stimulus was an HIV-1 Gag 15-mer peptide pool, about 1.1 ug/peptide/mL. Sorting selected CD4+ T cells upregulating both CD40 ligand and CD69. Their target antigens are unknown. This specimen consisted of CD4+ T cells sorted from PBMCs after approximately 20-hour stimulation, obtained from a patient who received antiretroviral therapy. The receptors come from an adult man with HIV who was CMV-seropositive.

This chain joins TRBV27 and TRBJ1-2; D is uncertain. Trimming stripped 7 bases from V and 4 bases from J, with 10 bases between. CDR3 length: 12 residues. The germline gives CDR1 MNHEY, CDR2 SMNVEV (reference sequence). CDR3 sequence reads: CASKAPIYGYTF. The CDR3 DNA is TGTGCCAGCAAGGCGCCGATCTATGGCTACACCTTC.

This clone has more than one count but fewer than ten. V gene TRBV12-3 or TRBV12-4 combines with J gene TRBJ1-6, with D unresolved. CDR3 size: 12 residues. V was pared by 5 bases and J by 17 bases, with 16 bases between. CDR3 protein: CASSTGSQIIHF. The CDR3 DNA follows: TGTGCCAGCAGTACCGGGTCTCAAATCATCCACTTT.

This sequence joins TRBV23-1 and TRBJ2-2, with 7 bases matching TRBD2. TRBV23-1 belongs to the ORF category, with a function that is uncertain. The CDR3 is 15 amino acids. Trimming removed 8 bases from V and 1 base from J; junction bases left unmatched: 7. CDR3 sequence (DNA): TGCGCCAGCCGTTCGCGGGGGAAGAACACCGGGGAGCTGTTTTTT. Amino acid sequence: CASRSRGKNTGELFF.

The V and J genes are TRBV7-6 and TRBJ2-3, with TRBD2 matching 14 bases. Germline V lookup: CDR1 SGHVS, CDR2 FNYEAQ. The CDR3 sequence is 16 residues long. The trim removed 5 bases at V and 3 bases at J, leaving 4 bases unmatched. The CDR3 sequence is CASSPGLAGGTDTQYF. CDR3 sequence (DNA): TGTGCCAGCAGCCCTGGACTAGCGGGGGGAACAGATACGCAGTATTTT.

This clone occurred a few times. The DNA of the CDR3 is TGCGCCAGCAGCTTGGGTCTCCAGATAGCTAACTATGGCTACACCTTC. Protein sequence: CASSLGLQIANYGYTF. V is TRBV5-1 and J is TRBJ1-2; D remains unclear. Trimming removed 0 bases at V and 0 bases at J, with 12 bases between. Germline values: CDR1 SGHRS, CDR2 YFSETQ. The CDR3 spans 16 residues.

This chain uses TRBV2 with TRBJ2-3; maybe TRBD2 (5 bases). The CDR3 spans 14 residues. CDR1 and CDR2 from the germline V gene are SNHLY and FYNNEI. The germline V and J ends were trimmed by 7 bases and 6 bases, with 17 bases remaining between them. The CDR3 region has the DNA TGTGCCAGCAACGGCCGGAGGCAGCCCGATACGCAGTATTTT. It is translated as CASNGRRQPDTQYF.

The chain carries TRBV3-1 (or the pseudogene TRBV3-2) and TRBJ2-3; possible D gene TRBD1, 5 bases. The CDR3 loop spans 16 amino acids. CDR1 and CDR2 (germline): LGHDT, YNNKEL (reference sequence). Trimming took 7 bases from V and 0 from J, leaving 17 bases between them. The CDR3 coding sequence is TGTGCCAGCACTCCATGGGGCGGATCTAGCACAGATACGCAGTATTTT. It specifies CASTPWGGSSTDTQYF.

This clone was seen once. This chain uses TRBV9 with TRBJ2-2; TRBD2 is a possible D gene (5 bases). The germline CDR1 and CDR2 sequences are SGDLS and YYNGEE. The CDR3 is 15 residues long. The ends were cut back, 2 bases at V and 4 bases at J, with 12 bases in the middle. The DNA for the CDR3 is TGTGCCAGCAGCGTGGGAGCTGAGGGCACCGGGGAGCTGTTTTTT. Protein: CASSVGAEGTGELFF. Together with reference TRBV9 and TRBJ2-2, the CDR3 gives the full variable domain: DSGVTQTPKHLITATGQRVTLRCSPRSGDLSVYWYQQSLDQGLQFLIQYYNGEERAKGNILERFSAQQFPDLHSELNLSSLELGDSALYFCASSVGAEGTGELFFGEGSRLTVL.

The J gene is TRBJ2-7, the V gene TRBV7-9; 8 bases are a match to TRBD1. V shed 5 bases and J 0 bases; nucleotides not matched to a gene: 18. The CDR3 is 19 amino acids. Germline assignment: CDR1 SEHNR and CDR2 FQNEAQ (reference sequence). CDR3 sequence (DNA): TGTGCCAGCAGCCCCCGGATGGGGACAGGAAGAGCGAGCTCCTACGAGCAGTACTTC. As protein: CASSPRMGTGRASSYEQYF.

The chain joins TRBV19 to TRBJ2-3; tentative D call: TRBD2 (6 bases). Germline CDR1 is LNHDA and CDR2 is SQIVND (reference sequence). The CDR3 covers 13 residues. Trimming shortened V by 8 bases and J by 4 bases, and 13 bases separated the two germline ends. The CDR3 bases are TGTGCCAGTGGCCGGGGGTTGGCAGATACGCAGTATTTT. It translates to CASGRGLADTQYF. The full variable domain, with the rest looked up from reference TRBV19 and TRBJ2-3, is DGGITQSPKYLFRKEGQNVTLSCEQNLNHDAMYWYRQDPGQGLRLIYYSQIVNDFQKGDIAEGYSVSREKKESFPLTVTSAQKNPTAFYLCASGRGLADTQYFGPGTRLTVL.

The chain carries TRBV2 and TRBJ2-7; 15 nucleotides line up with TRBD2. The CDR3 has 17 residues. CDR1 and CDR2 (germline): SNHLY, FYNNEI. V shed 3 bases and J 4 bases; nucleotides not matched to a gene: 7. This CDR3 reads CASSDTIGLAGGYEQYF. The CDR3 DNA reads as TGTGCCAGCAGTGACACCATTGGACTAGCGGGGGGGTACGAGCAGTACTTC.

This rearrangement joins TRBV19 to TRBJ1-5; 8 positions match TRBD1. V shed 3 bases, J shed 4 bases, and the junction held 8 bases outside the gene matches. In germline, CDR1 is LNHDA, CDR2 SQIVND (reference sequence). The CDR3 runs to 16 residues. CDR3 sequence reads: CASSMGGQVGNQPQHF. The CDR3 DNA reads as TGTGCCAGTAGTATGGGGGGACAGGTCGGGAATCAGCCCCAGCATTTT.